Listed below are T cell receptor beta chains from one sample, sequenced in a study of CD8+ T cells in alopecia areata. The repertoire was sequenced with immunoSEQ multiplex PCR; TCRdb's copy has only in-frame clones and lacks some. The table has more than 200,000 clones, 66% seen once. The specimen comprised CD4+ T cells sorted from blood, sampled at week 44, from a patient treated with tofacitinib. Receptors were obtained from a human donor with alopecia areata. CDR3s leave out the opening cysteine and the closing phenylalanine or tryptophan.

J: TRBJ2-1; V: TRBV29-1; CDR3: SVGRSPGLDNEQF
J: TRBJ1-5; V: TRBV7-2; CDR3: ASSLLQGNQPQH
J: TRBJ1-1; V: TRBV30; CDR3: AWSQDRVTEAF
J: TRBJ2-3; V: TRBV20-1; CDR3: SAGQGDTQY
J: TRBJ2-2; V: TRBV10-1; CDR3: ASSVAAFGELF
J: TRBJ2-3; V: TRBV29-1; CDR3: SAGVTGGSTDTQY
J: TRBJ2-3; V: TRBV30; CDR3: AWSPGPDTQY
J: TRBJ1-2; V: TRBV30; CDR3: AWRRTGPAHGYT
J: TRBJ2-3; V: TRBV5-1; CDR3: ASSFNTDTQY
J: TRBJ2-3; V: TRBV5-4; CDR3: ASSRPGQGITDTQY
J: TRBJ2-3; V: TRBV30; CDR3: AWSVVRTDTQY
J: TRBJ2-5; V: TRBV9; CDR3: ASSVEQETQY
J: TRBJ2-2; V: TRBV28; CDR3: ASMLPGGSTGELF
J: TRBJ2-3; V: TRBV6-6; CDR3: ASSSTEGTQY
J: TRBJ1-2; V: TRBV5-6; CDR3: ASSRGRNYGYT
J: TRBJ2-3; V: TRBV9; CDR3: ASSGQDSRTDTQY
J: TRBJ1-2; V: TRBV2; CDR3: ASSLDRTLFYGYT
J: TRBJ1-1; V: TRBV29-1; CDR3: SVVQGSRTEAF
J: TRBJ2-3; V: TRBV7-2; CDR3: ASSLPGTDTQY
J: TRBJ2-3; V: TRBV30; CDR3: AWHRGATDTQY
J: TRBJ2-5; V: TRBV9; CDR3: ASSVGGGQETQY
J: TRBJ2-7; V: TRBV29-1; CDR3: SVESGYEQY
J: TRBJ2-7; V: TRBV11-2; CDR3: ANSPGGLGEQY
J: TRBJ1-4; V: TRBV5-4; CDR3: ASSLGGGLTEKLF
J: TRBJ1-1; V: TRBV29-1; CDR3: STRTENTEAF
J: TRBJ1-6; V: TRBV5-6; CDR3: ASSFDRASSPLH
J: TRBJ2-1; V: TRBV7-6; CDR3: ASSTDSNEQF
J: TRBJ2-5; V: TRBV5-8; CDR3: ASSPPMETQY
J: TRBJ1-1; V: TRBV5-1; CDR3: ASSLFGKAGDTEAF
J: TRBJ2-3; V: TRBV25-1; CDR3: ASSETISRDTQY
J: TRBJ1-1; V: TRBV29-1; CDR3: SGGQLNTEAF
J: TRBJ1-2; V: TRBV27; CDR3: ASSLLGPEGIGGYT